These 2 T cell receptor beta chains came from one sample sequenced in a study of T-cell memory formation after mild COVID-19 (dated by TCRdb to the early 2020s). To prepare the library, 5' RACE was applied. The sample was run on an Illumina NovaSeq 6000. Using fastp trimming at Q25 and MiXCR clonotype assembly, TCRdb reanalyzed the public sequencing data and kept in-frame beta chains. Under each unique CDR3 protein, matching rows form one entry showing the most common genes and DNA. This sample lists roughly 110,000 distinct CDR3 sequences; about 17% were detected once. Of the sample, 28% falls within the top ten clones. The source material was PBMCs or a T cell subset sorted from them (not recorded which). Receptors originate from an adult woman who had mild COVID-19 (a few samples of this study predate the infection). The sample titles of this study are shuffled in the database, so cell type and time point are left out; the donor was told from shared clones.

This CDR3 is CSASEQGSSYEQYF. The CDR3 nucleotides are TGCAGTGCTAGCGAGCAGGGGAGCTCCTACGAGCAGTACTTC. The V and J genes are TRBV20-1 and TRBJ2-7, with D possibly matching TRBD1 (6 bases). The CDR3 runs to 14 residues. Germline assignment: CDR1 DFQATT and CDR2 SNEGSKA (reference sequence). V was cut by 3 bases and J by 0 bases, with 12 bases left in between.

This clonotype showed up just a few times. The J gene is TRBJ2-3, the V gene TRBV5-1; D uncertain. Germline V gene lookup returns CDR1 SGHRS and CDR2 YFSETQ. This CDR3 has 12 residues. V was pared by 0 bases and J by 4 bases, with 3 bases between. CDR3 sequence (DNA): TGCGCCAGCAGCTTGGTATCAGATACGCAGTATTTT. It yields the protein CASSLVSDTQYF.